This T cell receptor beta chain was identified during a study of control samples from healthy donors and cancer patients. Profiling relied on immunoSEQ multiplex PCR, and the TCRdb table lists in-frame clones only, not all of them. The repertoire consists of over 150,000 clones, with more than 90% occurring once and the leading ten covering more than 1.3%. Trimming took 7 bases from V and 3 from J; bases not matched to a gene: 15. The length of the CDR3 is 17 residues. Germline loops: CDR1 ENHRY, CDR2 SYGVKD. The chain combines TRBV10-3 with TRBJ1-1; 9 nucleotides match TRBD1. This receptor was identified in a man under 40 in good health. Material: blood. This CDR3 reads CAITDPDRGMLDTEAFF. The CDR3 DNA follows: TGTGCCATCACCGACCCGGACAGGGGAATGTTGGACACTGAAGCTTTCTTT.